These T cell receptor beta chains were read from a single sample in a study of blood T cell repertoires in COVID-19. Here immunoSEQ multiplex PCR was the method, and the copy in TCRdb shows in-frame clones only, minus some. In the table there are roughly 210,000 clones, 88% of which are singletons. Sequenced: peripheral blood. The receptors here all came from an older man with acute or convalescent COVID-19. Both conserved end residues are part of each CDR3. A D gene is named only where the DNA matches it firmly. Clone size is given for some rows only: seen once, a few or many times, or a class if the clone is expanded.

>-|-|TRBV9|TRBJ1-4
TGTGCCAGCAGCGTAGGAATTGGCTGGGAAAAACTGTTTTTT
CASSVGIGWEKLFF
>TRBD1|-|TRBV6-5|TRBJ1-3
TGTGCCAGCACTGGGGGCGGGACAGGGGAGGACACCATATATTTT
CASTGGGTGEDTIYF
>TRBD1|once|TRBV19|TRBJ1-1
TGTGCCAGTAGTATCCCTGGACAGGGATTGTTGAACACTGAAGCTTTCTTT
CASSIPGQGLLNTEAFF
>TRBD2|once|TRBV28|TRBJ2-1
TGTGCCAGCGGCCCCGGGACTAGCGGCCCTAATGAGCAGTTCTTC
CASGPGTSGPNEQFF
>TRBD1|-|TRBV5-4|TRBJ1-5
TGTGCCAGCAGCATAGACAGGGAAAGCAATCAGCCCCAGCATTTT
CASSIDRESNQPQHF
>-|-|TRBV5-1|TRBJ1-3
TGCGCCAGCAGCTTGGAGGGGGATGGGGGCACCATATATTTT
CASSLEGDGGTIYF
>-|-|TRBV29-1|TRBJ2-6
TGCAGCGTTGGGAGTGGCTCTGGGGCCAACGTCCTGACTTTC
CSVGSGSGANVLTF
>TRBD2|-|TRBV11-2|TRBJ2-1
TGTGCCAGCAGCTTAGGACTAGCGGGGGGGAATGAGCAGTTCTTC
CASSLGLAGGNEQFF
>-|-|TRBV12-5|TRBJ2-1
TGTGCTAGTGGTTTAGGAACGGAGCACAATGAGCAGTTCTTC
CASGLGTEHNEQFF
>TRBD2|few|TRBV28|TRBJ2-1
TGTGCCAGCAGTTTACAACTAGCGGGGCAGTTCTTC
CASSLQLAGQFF
>TRBD2|-|TRBV28|TRBJ2-3
TGTGCCAGCAGTCCTCCCCCTGGTGCGGGAGGCACAGATACGCAGTATTTT
CASSPPPGAGGTDTQYF
>-|once|TRBV11-3|TRBJ2-3
TGTGCCAGCAGCTTAAACCGGCTAGCGGATACGCAGTATTTT
CASSLNRLADTQYF